The 20 T cell receptor beta chains given below trace back to one sample, sequenced in a study of cytomegalovirus exposure and HLA in healthy donors. TCRdb keeps only in-frame clones here, not all; method: immunoSEQ multiplex PCR. The table lists 150,000 to 250,000 clones, about 81% of them singletons. Sequencing used PBMCs. All receptors come from a woman aged 30 to 39 in good health and CMV-seronegative.

The CDR3 nucleotides are TGTGCCAGCAGCCAGGACAGGGGTGAGACCCAGTACTTC. Translation gives CASSQDRGETQYF. The chain links TRBV11-2 to TRBJ2-5, with 9 bases lining up with TRBD1. The CDR3 runs to 13 residues. Per the germline V gene, CDR1 is SGHAT and CDR2 is FQNNGV. Germline trimming cut 5 bases from V and 5 bases from J; bases unmatched to any gene: 3.

The chain uses TRBV28 and TRBJ2-1; 11 bases agree with TRBD2. V was clipped by 0 bases and J by 6 bases; unmatched bases: 4. The CDR3 sequence is 16 residues long. The germline V gene encodes CDR1 MDHEN and CDR2 SYDVKM. The DNA for the CDR3 is TGTGCCAGCAGTTTATGGACTAGCGGGGAGGTCAATGAGCAGTTCTTC. This gives the protein CASSLWTSGEVNEQFF.

This clone was found a few times. The DNA for the CDR3 is TGTGCCAGCAAAGGGGAGGGTGAGGCCTACGAGCAGTACTTC. It yields the protein CASKGEGEAYEQYF. The chain uses TRBV6-6 and TRBJ2-7, with 7 bases identical to TRBD2. Germline CDR1 MNHNY, CDR2 SVGAGI (reference sequence). The V gene end was trimmed by 7 bases and the J gene end by 2 bases; junction bases not matched to a gene: 8. This CDR3 spans 14 amino acids.

This rearrangement joins TRBV5-1 to TRBJ1-2, with no clear D. The CDR3 is 15 amino acids. CDR1 is SGHRS, CDR2 YFSETQ, per germline. V gave up 4 bases and J gave up 8 bases, with 21 bases separating them. CDR3 region: CASSLTRGNEGGYTF. In nucleotides, the CDR3 is TGCGCCAGCAGCCTGACCCGGGGTAATGAGGGAGGCTACACCTTC.

V is TRBV5-1 and J is TRBJ1-2; 8 bases map to TRBD1. The germline CDR1 and CDR2 sequences are SGHRS and YFSETQ. J lost 7 bases, V lost 4 bases, and 3 bases had no gene match. The CDR3 is made up of 12 amino acids. The CDR3 spells CASSPGQGGYTF. CDR3 in DNA: TGCGCCAGCAGCCCTGGACAGGGTGGCTACACCTTC.

V usage is TRBV29-1 and J usage is TRBJ2-1; the match to TRBD2 covers 8 bases. There are 18 residues in the CDR3. Germline V lookup: CDR1 SQVTM, CDR2 ANQGSEA. Trimming at V came to 6 bases and at J to 4 bases, leaving 20 bases not matched to a gene. The CDR3 reads CSVGPQVPGVAGYNEQFF. CDR3 DNA: TGCAGCGTAGGTCCACAGGTCCCAGGGGTAGCGGGGTACAATGAGCAGTTCTTC.

V is TRBV28 and J is TRBJ2-7, with 7 positions matching TRBD2. This CDR3 contains 19 residues. Germline CDR1 reads MDHEN; CDR2 reads SYDVKM. With V trimmed by 2 bases and J by 0 bases, 16 bases remained unmatched. For the CDR3, the DNA is TGTGCCAGCAGTTTAGGGGGACCTAGCGGTTACACCCGCTCCTACGAGCAGTACTTC. As protein: CASSLGGPSGYTRSYEQYF. The full variable domain, completed using reference TRBV28 and TRBJ2-7, is DVKVTQSSRYLVKRTGEKVFLECVQDMDHENMFWYRQDPGLGLRLIYFSYDVKMKEKGDIPEGYSVSREKKERFSLILESASTNQTSMYLCASSLGGPSGYTRSYEQYFGPGTRLTVT.

The CDR3 is CASSLDSDTQYF. The CDR3 nucleotides read TGTGCCAGCAGTCTAGACTCAGATACGCAGTATTTT. This chain connects TRBV2 to TRBJ2-3; D unresolved. This CDR3 spans 12 amino acids. The germline CDR1 and CDR2 sequences are SNHLY and FYNNEI. V was cut by 5 bases and J by 4 bases, with 7 bases left in between.

This clone appeared once. V usage is TRBV19 and J usage is TRBJ1-1; 8 bases fit TRBD1. There are 13 residues in the CDR3. Germline assignment: CDR1 LNHDA and CDR2 SQIVND (reference sequence). The ends lost 4 bases at V and 5 bases at J; junction bases unmatched: 3. DNA for the CDR3: TGTGCCAGTAGTACAGGGGGCTGGACTGAAGCTTTCTTT. The encoded protein is CASSTGGWTEAFF.

The V and J genes are TRBV5-6 and TRBJ2-3; D may be TRBD1 (5 bases). Germline V gene data show CDR1 as SGHDT and CDR2 as YYEEEE. V was clipped by 0 bases and J by 2 bases, with 7 bases between them. This CDR3 spans 14 amino acids. Here the CDR3 reads CASSLGGYTDTQYF. In DNA, the CDR3 is TGTGCCAGCAGCTTGGGGGGCTACACAGATACGCAGTATTTT.

The V gene is TRBV19, the J gene TRBJ1-5, with 7 positions matching TRBD1. The CDR3 totals 14 residues. Germline V gives CDR1 LNHDA, CDR2 SQIVND (reference sequence). With 3 bases clipped from V and 4 bases from J, the junction kept 3 bases outside the gene matches. For the CDR3, the DNA is TGTGCCAGTAGTATCAACAGGGGTAATCAGCCCCAGCATTTT. This sequence encodes CASSINRGNQPQHF.

V usage is TRBV5-1 and J usage is TRBJ2-7; 7 nucleotides line up with TRBD1. Germline V CDR1 and CDR2: SGHRS, YFSETQ. The junction had 6 bases not matched to a gene; V was cut back by 1 base and J by 2 bases. This CDR3 comprises 15 residues. CDR3 region: CASSLPGTAPYEQYF. Written as DNA, the CDR3 is TGCGCCAGCAGCTTGCCGGGGACAGCTCCCTACGAGCAGTACTTC.

The genes are TRBV6-5 and TRBJ2-7, with 14 nucleotides matching TRBD2. The V gene end was trimmed by 6 bases and the J gene end by 4 bases; junction bases not matched to a gene: 5. The CDR3 spans 15 residues. The germline CDR1 and CDR2 sequences are MNHEY and SVGAGI. CDR3 DNA: TGTGCCAGCAGCCGACTAGCGGGGGGGACGTACGAGCAGTACTTC. Amino acids: CASSRLAGGTYEQYF.

This clone was seen a few times. The chain combines TRBV10-1 with TRBJ2-7; D is perhaps TRBD2 (6 bases). V was clipped by 8 bases and J by 1 base, with 15 bases between them. This CDR3 contains 14 residues. In germline, CDR1 is WNHNN, CDR2 SYGVQD (reference sequence). Here the CDR3 reads CASLSGTHSYEQYF. The CDR3 DNA reads TGCGCCAGCCTTTCCGGGACTCATTCCTACGAGCAGTACTTC.

The rearrangement uses TRBV5-1 and TRBJ1-3; D gene unclear. This CDR3 has 16 residues. V gave up 4 bases and J gave up 0 bases, with 14 bases separating them. Germline V gene data show CDR1 as SGHRS and CDR2 as YFSETQ. In DNA, the CDR3 is TGCGCCAGCAGCACGGGAGCGGGTGACTCTGGAAACACCATATATTTT. This sequence encodes CASSTGAGDSGNTIYF.

The chain combines TRBV7-9 with TRBJ1-2, with TRBD1 identical over 9 bases. There are 15 residues in the CDR3. V dropped 3 bases and J dropped 8; count of bases not matched to a gene: 10. CDR1 is SEHNR, CDR2 FQNEAQ, per germline (reference sequence). CDR3 DNA: TGTGCCAGCAGCTTGGATGGGTGGACAGGGGACGGCTACACCTTC. This translates into CASSLDGWTGDGYTF.

This chain links TRBV25-1 with TRBJ2-1; D unclear. Germline lookup yields CDR1 MGHDK and CDR2 SYGVNS. Between the trimmed V and J ends, which lost 4 bases and 4 bases, there was a span of 14 bases. The CDR3 consists of 15 residues. In DNA form, the CDR3 reads TGTGCCAGCAGTGTCGAGCACAGTGCTTACAATGAGCAGTTCTTC. Protein sequence: CASSVEHSAYNEQFF.

This clone showed up just a few times. The chain carries TRBV6-5 and TRBJ2-7, with 11 bases fitting TRBD1. The CDR3 extends over 16 amino acids. CDR1 and CDR2 from the germline V gene are MNHEY and SVGAGI. V shed 2 bases and J 2 bases; nucleotides not matched to a gene: 5. The DNA for the CDR3 is TGTGCCAGCAGTTACCGGGAGGACAGGGGGCCCTACGAGCAGTACTTC. Translated, it gives CASSYREDRGPYEQYF.

The chain combines TRBV5-1 with TRBJ1-1; D unclear. This CDR3 spans 15 amino acids. CDR1 and CDR2 (germline): SGHRS, YFSETQ. The V and J ends lost 5 bases and 1 base respectively, with 15 bases between them. The CDR3 is CASRFAVQPNTEAFF. CDR3 coding DNA: TGCGCCAGCAGATTCGCCGTACAGCCGAACACTGAAGCTTTCTTT.

The chain recombines TRBV9 with TRBJ2-1; 14 nucleotides match TRBD2. The germline V gene has CDR1 SGDLS and CDR2 YYNGEE. V was pared by 0 bases and J by 5 bases, with 10 bases of the junction left unmatched. CDR3 length equals 19 residues. CDR3 amino acids: CASSVVSEGLAGADNEQFF. The DNA of the CDR3 is TGTGCCAGCAGCGTAGTGTCTGAGGGACTAGCGGGGGCCGACAATGAGCAGTTCTTC.